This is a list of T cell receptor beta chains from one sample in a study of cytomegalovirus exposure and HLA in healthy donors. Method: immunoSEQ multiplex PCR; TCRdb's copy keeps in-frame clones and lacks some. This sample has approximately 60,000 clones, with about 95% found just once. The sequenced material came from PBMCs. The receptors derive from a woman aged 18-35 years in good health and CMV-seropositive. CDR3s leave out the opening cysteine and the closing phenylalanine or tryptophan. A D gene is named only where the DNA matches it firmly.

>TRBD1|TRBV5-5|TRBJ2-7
ASSGTGGYEQY
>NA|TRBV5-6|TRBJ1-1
ASSHRTALNTEAF
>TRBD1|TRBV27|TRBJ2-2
ASSPSGQGWTGELF
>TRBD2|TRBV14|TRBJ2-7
ASSRGLAGGEQY
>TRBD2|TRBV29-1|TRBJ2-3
SVLGWGRLAGADTQY
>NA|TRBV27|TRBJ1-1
ASRNRDGGAF
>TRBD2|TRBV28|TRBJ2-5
ASSTGLAVGRGTQY
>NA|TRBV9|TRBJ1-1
ASSVVHVNTEAF
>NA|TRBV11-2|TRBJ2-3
ASSSSLQALTDTQY
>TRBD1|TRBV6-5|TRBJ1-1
ASRTQGVETEAF
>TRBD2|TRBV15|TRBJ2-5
ATSRSPSGGKTQY
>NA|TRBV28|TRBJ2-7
ASSLFTGGPEQY
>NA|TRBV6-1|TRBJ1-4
ASSEDSRWGDEKLF
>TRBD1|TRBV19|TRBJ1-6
ASTTGTGERSPLH
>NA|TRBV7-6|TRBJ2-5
ASSAKTDQETQY
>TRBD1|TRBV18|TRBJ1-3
ASSPPDRGNTIY
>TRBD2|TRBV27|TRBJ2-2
ASGSGSWGTGELF
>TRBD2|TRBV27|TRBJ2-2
ASSLGLAGDGTGELF
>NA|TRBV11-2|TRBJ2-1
ASSLSGTNYNEQF
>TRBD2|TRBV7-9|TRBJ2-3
ASSFVGGADTQY
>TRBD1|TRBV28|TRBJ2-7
ASVRGLRATYEQY
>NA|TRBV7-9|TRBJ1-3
ASSLVGNTIY